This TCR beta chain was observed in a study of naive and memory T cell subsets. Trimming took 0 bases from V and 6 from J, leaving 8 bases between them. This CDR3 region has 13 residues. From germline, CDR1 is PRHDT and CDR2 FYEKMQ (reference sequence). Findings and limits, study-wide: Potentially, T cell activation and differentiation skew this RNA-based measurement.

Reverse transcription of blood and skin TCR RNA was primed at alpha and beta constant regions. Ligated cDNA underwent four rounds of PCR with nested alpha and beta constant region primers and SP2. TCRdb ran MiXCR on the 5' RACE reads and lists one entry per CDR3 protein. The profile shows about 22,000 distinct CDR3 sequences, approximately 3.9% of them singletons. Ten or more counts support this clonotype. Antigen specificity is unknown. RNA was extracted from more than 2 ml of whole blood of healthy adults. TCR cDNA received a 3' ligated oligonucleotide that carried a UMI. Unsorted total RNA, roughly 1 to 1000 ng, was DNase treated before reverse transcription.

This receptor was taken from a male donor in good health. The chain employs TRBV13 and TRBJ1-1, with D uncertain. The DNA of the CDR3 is TGTGCCAGCAGCTTAGGGCCTATCCCTGAAGCTTTCTTT. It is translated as CASSLGPIPEAFF. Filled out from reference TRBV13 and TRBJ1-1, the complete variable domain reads AAGVIQSPRHLIKEKRETATLKCYPIPRHDTVYWYQQGPGQDPQFLISFYEKMQSDKGSIPDRFSAQQFSDYHSELNMSSLELGDSALYFCASSLGPIPEAFFGQGTRLTVV.